The 11 T cell receptor beta chains in this list originate from one sample, sequenced in a study of blood T cell repertoires in COVID-19. TCRdb's table, derived via immunoSEQ multiplex PCR, lists solely in-frame clones and lacks some. The table shows 220,000 or so clones, with approximately 90% occurring only once. The specimen sequenced was PBMCs or T cells enriched from blood (not recorded which). Receptors originate from a man aged 50-60 years who had been exposed to COVID-19.

The V call is TRBV6-5, the J call TRBJ2-7; TRBD1 aligns across 11 bases. This CDR3 comprises 15 residues. J lost 6 bases, V lost 6 bases, and 10 bases had no gene match. CDR1 is MNHEY, CDR2 SVGAGI, per germline. The CDR3 DNA follows: TGTGCCAGCAGGCCCATCGGACAGGGGGCGGCCGAGCAGTACGTC. The encoded protein is CASRPIGQGAAEQYV.

CDR3 DNA: TGTGCCGTAGGACAGGGTCTCAACACCATATATTTT. Protein product: CAVGQGLNTIYF. The J gene is TRBJ1-3, the V gene TRBV10-3; TRBD1 matches 8 bases. The V gene end was trimmed by 11 bases and the J gene end by 7 bases; junction bases not matched to a gene: 7. CDR1 is ENHRY and CDR2 is SYGVKD in the germline V gene. This CDR3 spans 12 amino acids.

This chain uses TRBV2 with TRBJ2-2, with 9 bases lining up with TRBD1. The V and J ends lost 8 bases and 4 bases, in that order; junction bases with no gene match: 2. CDR1 is SNHLY, CDR2 FYNNEI, per germline. The CDR3 is 13 residues long. CDR3 bases: TGTGCCAGCGGGGGACAGGGCACCGGGGAGCTGTTTTTT. This sequence encodes CASGGQGTGELFF. The full variable domain, completed using reference TRBV2 and TRBJ2-2, is EPEVTQTPSHQVTQMGQEVILRCVPISNHLYFYWYRQILGQKVEFLVSFYNNEISEKSEIFDDQFSVERPDGSNFTLKIRSTKLEDSAMYFCASGGQGTGELFFGEGSRLTVL.

The rearrangement links TRBV28 to TRBJ1-4; 9 nucleotides agree with TRBD1. Germline V gene lookup returns CDR1 MDHEN and CDR2 SYDVKM. The ends lost 8 bases at V and 4 bases at J; junction bases unmatched: 5. The CDR3 sequence is 14 residues long. The CDR3 DNA follows: TGTGCCAGCCGAAAGACAGGGGGTAATGAAAAACTGTTTTTT. The encoded protein is CASRKTGGNEKLFF.

V usage is TRBV18 and J usage is TRBJ1-1, with 9 bases that match TRBD1. The CDR3 is 13 amino acids. Unmatched junction bases numbered 2, after V lost 6 bases and J lost 3 bases. The germline CDR1 and CDR2 sequences are KGHSH and LQKENI. The CDR3 reads CASSRTGDTEAFF. CDR3 sequence (DNA): TGTGCCAGCTCCAGGACAGGGGACACTGAAGCTTTCTTT. Full variable domain (rest looked up from reference TRBV18 and TRBJ1-1): NAGVMQNPRHLVRRRGQEARLRCSPMKGHSHVYWYRQLPEEGLKFMVYLQKENIIDESGMPKERFSAEFPKEGPSILRIQQVVRGDSAAYFCASSRTGDTEAFFGQGTRLTVV.

V is TRBV2 and J is TRBJ2-1; a weak D match, TRBD1 (5 bases). Germline CDR1 and CDR2: SNHLY and FYNNEI. This CDR3 is built from 13 residues. The V and J ends lost 7 bases and 7 bases respectively, with 14 bases between them. This CDR3 is CASNPQGINEQFF. CDR3 sequence (DNA): TGTGCCAGCAATCCTCAGGGTATTAATGAGCAGTTCTTC.

The rearrangement joins TRBV28 to TRBJ1-3; 8 nucleotides match TRBD1. The CDR3 is 15 amino acids. Germline trimming cut 7 bases from V and 4 bases from J; bases unmatched to any gene: 9. Germline V gene sequence: CDR1 MDHEN, CDR2 SYDVKM. The CDR3 coding sequence is TGTGCCAGCATCCAGGGGGCACTGCGAGGAAACACCATATATTTT. Its translation: CASIQGALRGNTIYF. The variable domain in full, completed from reference TRBV28 and TRBJ1-3, reads DVKVTQSSRYLVKRTGEKVFLECVQDMDHENMFWYRQDPGLGLRLIYFSYDVKMKEKGDIPEGYSVSREKKERFSLILESASTNQTSMYLCASIQGALRGNTIYFGEGSWLTVV.

This chain uses TRBV5-4 with TRBJ1-3; no firm D call. This CDR3 spans 16 amino acids. Per germline, CDR1 SGHNT and CDR2 YYREEE (reference sequence). V lost 0 bases, J lost 0 bases, and 10 bases lay in between. The CDR3 loop is CASSLDSLSSGNTIYF. The CDR3 DNA follows: TGTGCCAGCAGCTTGGACAGCCTGAGCTCTGGAAACACCATATATTTT.

V usage is TRBV21-1 and J usage is TRBJ2-7; the D call in the table, TRBD1, was not verified against the DNA. TRBV21-1 is listed as a pseudogene. The CDR3 loop spans 19 amino acids. CDR3: CASSKNKTCTGWHPYEQYF. The CDR3 DNA reads as TGTGCCAGCAGCAAAAACAAAACTTGCACAGGGTGGCACCCCTACGAGCAGTACTTC.

The chain carries TRBV27 and TRBJ2-7; 11 bases align to TRBD2. With 4 bases clipped from V and 7 bases from J, the junction kept 9 bases outside the gene matches. Germline loops: CDR1 MNHEY, CDR2 SMNVEV (reference sequence). This CDR3 has 15 residues. CDR3 bases: TGTGCCAGCAGTTATGCTAGCGGGGGGACGAGGGAGCAGTACTTC. Its translation: CASSYASGGTREQYF.

The chain carries TRBV6-6 and TRBJ2-7, with 7 positions matching TRBD1. The CDR3 is made up of 14 amino acids. Per the germline V gene, CDR1 is MNHNY and CDR2 is SVGAGI (reference sequence). The V gene end was trimmed by 5 bases and the J gene end by 4 bases; junction bases not matched to a gene: 8. The CDR3 bases are TGTGCCAGCAGTCCCCCAGGGGGTAGGTACGAGCAGTACGTC. Protein: CASSPPGGRYEQYV.